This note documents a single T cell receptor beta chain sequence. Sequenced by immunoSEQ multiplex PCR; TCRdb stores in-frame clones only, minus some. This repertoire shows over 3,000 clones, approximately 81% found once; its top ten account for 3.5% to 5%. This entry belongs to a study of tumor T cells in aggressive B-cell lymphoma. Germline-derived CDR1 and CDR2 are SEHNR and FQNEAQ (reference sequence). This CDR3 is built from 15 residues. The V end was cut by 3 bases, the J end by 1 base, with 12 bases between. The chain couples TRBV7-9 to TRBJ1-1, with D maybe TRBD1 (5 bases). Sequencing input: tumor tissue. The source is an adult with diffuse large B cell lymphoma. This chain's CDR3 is CASSFSRGGNTEAFF. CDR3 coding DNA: TGTGCCAGCAGCTTCAGCCGGGGGGGGAACACTGAAGCTTTCTTT.